What follows describes a single TCR beta chain. Original methodology: By means of reference gene primer amplification, nucleated cell counts were estimated. Data came from immunoSEQ multiplex PCR; TCRdb stores just in-frame clones and leaves some out. That table gives V, J and clone size, and the DNA gave D and trimming. The sample lists around 430,000 clones, 85% to 90% occurring once. These data come from a study of blood T cell repertoires in COVID-19. Across the whole study: Sites in the United States, Italy and Spain provided acute and convalescent COVID-19 samples.

J lost 0 bases, V lost 3 bases, and 14 bases had no gene match. Germline V lookup: CDR1 LGHDT, CDR2 YNNKEL (reference sequence). The CDR3 extends over 18 amino acids. Cohorts were based on clinical histories the participants reported. The TCR originated in a woman between 50 and 59 years old who had recovered from COVID-19. The chain has TRBV3-1 (or the pseudogene TRBV3-2) and TRBJ2-7, with TRBD2 matching over 7 bases. Sample: PBMCs or T cells enriched from blood (not recorded which). For the CDR3, the DNA is TGTGCCAGCAGCCAGGGCGGACTAGATATTTCCACCTCCTACGAGCAGTACTTC. It specifies CASSQGGLDISTSYEQYF.